The T cell receptor beta chain described here comes from a study of T cells in Graves' hyperthyroidism and ophthalmopathy. Regarding the study as a whole: Blood held most thyroid clonotypes expanded above 0.001 frequency.

A lack of ophthalmopathy progression within 18 months defined stable Graves' hyperthyroidism. Patients aged 18 to 65 with hyperthyroidism were newly diagnosed, with duration under 2 months. Uncontrolled infections, other autoimmune diseases, pregnancy or lactation led to exclusion of patients. This clonotype has a count of ten or more. Its antigen remains unknown. Amplified regions were TCR beta CDR3 sequences from RNA transcripts. The HTBI primer set was used in a first-round RT-PCR of the TCR CDR3. MiXCR was run by TCRdb on the multiplex PCR reads, yielding one entry per CDR3 protein. In the table there are around 440,000 distinct CDR3 sequences, approximately 14% of which are singletons. The germline gives CDR1 SGHNT, CDR2 YENEEA. The trim removed 1 base at V and 2 bases at J, leaving 4 bases unmatched. This CDR3 has 15 amino acids.

J is TRBJ1-2 and V is TRBV11-3; 7 nucleotides align to TRBD1. The sequencing sample was made of blood. The clonotype was recovered from a woman under 30 with Graves' hyperthyroidism. The CDR3 DNA reads as TGTGCCAGCAGCTTAGCGGGACAGACAAACTATGGCTACACCTTC. Its translation: CASSLAGQTNYGYTF.